The next 3 T cell receptor beta chains were all read from a single sample in a study of blood T cell repertoires in COVID-19. Sequenced by immunoSEQ multiplex PCR; TCRdb stores in-frame clones only, minus some. The sample yields 250,000 to 350,000 clones, approximately 91% seen once. Sequencing input: peripheral blood. The receptors here all came from a woman aged 25 to 45 with COVID-19, enrolled during active disease.

This sequence joins TRBV19 and TRBJ1-1; a possible D gene is TRBD1 (5 bases). The CDR3 is 14 residues long. V was trimmed by 3 bases and J by 1 base, leaving 9 bases between them. Germline CDR1 LNHDA, CDR2 SQIVND (reference sequence). CDR3 region: CASSILTANTEAFF. The DNA for the CDR3 is TGTGCCAGTAGTATCCTGACAGCGAACACTGAAGCTTTCTTT.

The V and J genes are TRBV6-5 and TRBJ2-5; TRBD1 is a possible D gene (6 bases). The CDR3 is 16 amino acids. Germline CDR1 and CDR2: MNHEY and SVGAGI. The germline V and J ends were trimmed by 4 bases and 5 bases, with 20 bases remaining between them. This chain's CDR3 is CASSSTRDTYGETQYF. The CDR3 nucleotides are TGTGCCAGCAGTTCTACCCGGGACACCTATGGGGAGACCCAGTACTTC.

The genes are TRBV19 and TRBJ2-2; 9 bases align to TRBD1. V gave up 6 bases and J gave up 5 bases; unmatched junction bases: 4. Germline-derived CDR1 and CDR2 are LNHDA and SQIVND (reference sequence). The CDR3 length is 14 residues. This CDR3 reads CASSRDRVTGELFF. CDR3 coding DNA: TGTGCCAGTAGCCGGGACAGGGTTACCGGGGAGCTGTTTTTT.